This TCR beta chain is from a study of blood T cell repertoires in COVID-19. The protocol was immunoSEQ multiplex PCR, while the TCRdb copy is restricted to in-frame clones and leaves out a portion. The sample includes 250,000 to 350,000 clones, just under 90% seen only once; the top ten take 5.5% to 8%. Patients from Seattle were sampled longitudinally, starting during active infection. Germline V gene lookup returns CDR1 MNHNY and CDR2 SVGAGI (reference sequence). V was pared by 5 bases and J by 3 bases, with 9 bases of the junction left unmatched. This CDR3 has 16 residues. The sample consisted of peripheral blood. This sequence was found in a woman between 50 and 59 years old with COVID-19, enrolled during active disease. This chain links TRBV6-6 with TRBJ1-4; the match to TRBD1 covers 7 bases. CDR3 DNA: TGTGCCAGCAGTCGGGACAGAAAAATATCTAATGAAAAACTGTTTTTT. Translating gives CASSRDRKISNEKLFF.